This T cell receptor beta chain was retrieved from a study of immune heterogeneity within non-small cell lung tumors. Multiplex PCR (32 V and 13 J primers) was used to amplify the TCR beta CDR3. A single record per CDR3 protein comes from TCRdb applying MiXCR to the multiplex PCR reads. The data show about 4,600 distinct CDR3 sequences, less than 45% seen once. For each sample, template was roughly 640 ng of bulk tumor genomic DNA. The authors collected several far-apart biopsies from each primary tumor during surgery. Curative surgical treatment was performed in patients who had newly diagnosed, untreated non-small cell lung cancer. Sample donors consisted of newly diagnosed non-small cell lung cancer patients who were undergoing surgery with curative intent. Points from the study as a whole: The study found high-frequency T-cell receptor beta clonotypes largely distinct between individual patients. A moderate but significant correlation was observed between local T-cell clonality and local tumor mutational burden (R around 0.35). Identical dominant CDR3 beta clonotypes spanned tumor sites within a patient, beside site-unique high-frequency clones.

Trimming took 9 bases from V and 10 from J, leaving 12 bases between them. The germline V gene has CDR1 SNHLY and CDR2 FYNNEI. The CDR3 runs 10 residues. A note on this clonotype: Its target is unknown. A much larger clone lies a single base off, so this may be a read error.

The sequenced sample was lung tumor tissue. The chain links TRBV2 to TRBJ1-2; D remains ambiguous. This TCR was recovered from a woman in her fifties or sixties with non-small cell lung cancer. As DNA, the CDR3 is TGTGCCAGGCGACAAATAGTCTACACCTTC. Translating gives CARRQIVYTF.